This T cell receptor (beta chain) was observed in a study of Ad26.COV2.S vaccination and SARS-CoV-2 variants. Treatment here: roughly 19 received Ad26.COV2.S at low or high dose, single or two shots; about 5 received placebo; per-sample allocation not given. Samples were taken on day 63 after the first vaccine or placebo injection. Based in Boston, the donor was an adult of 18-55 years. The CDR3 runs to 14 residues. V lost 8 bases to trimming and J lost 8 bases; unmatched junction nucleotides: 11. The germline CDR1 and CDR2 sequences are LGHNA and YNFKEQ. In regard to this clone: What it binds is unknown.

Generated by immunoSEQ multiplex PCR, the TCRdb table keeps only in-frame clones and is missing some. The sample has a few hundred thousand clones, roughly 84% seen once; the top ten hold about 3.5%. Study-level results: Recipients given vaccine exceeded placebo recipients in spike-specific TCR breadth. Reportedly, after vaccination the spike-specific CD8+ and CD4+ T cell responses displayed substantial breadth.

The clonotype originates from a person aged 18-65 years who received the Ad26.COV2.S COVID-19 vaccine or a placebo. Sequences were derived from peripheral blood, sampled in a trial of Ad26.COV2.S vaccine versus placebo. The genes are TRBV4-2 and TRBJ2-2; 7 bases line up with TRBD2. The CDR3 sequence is CASPFLTAGGELFF. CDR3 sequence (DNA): TGTGCCAGCCCTTTCTTAACAGCGGGGGGGGAGCTGTTTTTT.